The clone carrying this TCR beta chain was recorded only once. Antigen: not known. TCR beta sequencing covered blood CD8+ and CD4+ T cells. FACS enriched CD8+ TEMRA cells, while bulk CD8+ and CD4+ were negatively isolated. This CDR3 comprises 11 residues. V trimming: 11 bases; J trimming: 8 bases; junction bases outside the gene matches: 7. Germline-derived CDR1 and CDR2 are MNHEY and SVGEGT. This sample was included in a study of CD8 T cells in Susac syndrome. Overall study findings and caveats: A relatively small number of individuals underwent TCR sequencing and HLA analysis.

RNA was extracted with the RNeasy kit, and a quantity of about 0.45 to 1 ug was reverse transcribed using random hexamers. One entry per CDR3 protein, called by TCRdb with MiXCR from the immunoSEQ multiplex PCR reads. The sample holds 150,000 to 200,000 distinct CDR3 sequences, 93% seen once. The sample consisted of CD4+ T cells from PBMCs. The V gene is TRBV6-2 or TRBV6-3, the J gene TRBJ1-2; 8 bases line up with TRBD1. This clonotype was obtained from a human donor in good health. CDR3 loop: CAGGQGGGYTF. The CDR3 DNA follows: TGTGCCGGCGGACAGGGTGGAGGCTACACCTTC.